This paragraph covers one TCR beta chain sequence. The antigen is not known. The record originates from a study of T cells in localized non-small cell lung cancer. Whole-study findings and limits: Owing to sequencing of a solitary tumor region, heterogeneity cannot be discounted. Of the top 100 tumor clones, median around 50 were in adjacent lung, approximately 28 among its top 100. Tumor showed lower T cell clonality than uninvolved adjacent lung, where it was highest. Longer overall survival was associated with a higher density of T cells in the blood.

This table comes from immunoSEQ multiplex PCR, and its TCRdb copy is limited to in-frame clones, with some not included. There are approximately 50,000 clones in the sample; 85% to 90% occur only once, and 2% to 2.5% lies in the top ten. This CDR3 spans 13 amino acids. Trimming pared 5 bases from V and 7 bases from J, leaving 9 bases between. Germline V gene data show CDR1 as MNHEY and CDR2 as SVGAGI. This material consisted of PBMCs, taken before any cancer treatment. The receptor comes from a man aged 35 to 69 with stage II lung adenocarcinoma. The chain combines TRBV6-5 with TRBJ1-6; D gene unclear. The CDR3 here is CASSPRHNSPLHF. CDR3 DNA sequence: TGTGCCAGCAGTCCCCGTCACAATTCACCCCTCCACTTT.